These 17 T cell receptor beta chains originate from one sample sequenced in a study of blood T cell repertoires in COVID-19. Libraries were prepared by immunoSEQ multiplex PCR; TCRdb keeps only in-frame clonotypes and omits some of them. The data show roughly 100,000 clones, about four fifths seen once. The sample was peripheral blood. These receptors came from a man aged 40-49 years with active or convalescent COVID-19.

The V and J genes are TRBV4-2 and TRBJ2-5; 9 positions match TRBD2. This CDR3 is 16 amino acids long. Trimming cost V 0 bases and J 4 bases; bases outside gene matches: 6. Germline lookup yields CDR1 LGHNA and CDR2 YNFKEQ. The CDR3 DNA is TGTGCCAGCAGCCAAGAATTACTAGCGGGCTTAGAGACCCAGTACTTC. Translating it yields CASSQELLAGLETQYF.

The chain recombines TRBV27 with TRBJ1-1; possibly TRBD1 for D (6 bases). The V and J ends lost 6 bases and 3 bases respectively, with 14 bases between them. CDR1 and CDR2 from the germline V gene are MNHEY and SMNVEV (reference sequence). CDR3 length: 14 amino acids. CDR3 bases: TGTGCCAGCAGCTGGGCTCAGGGGTACACTGAAGCTTTCTTT. This codes for CASSWAQGYTEAFF.

V usage is TRBV7-2 and J usage is TRBJ2-3, with D tentatively TRBD2 (5 bases). The CDR3 is 16 amino acids. Trimming shortened V by 2 bases and J by 0 bases, and 12 bases separated the two germline ends. CDR1 SGHTA and CDR2 FQGNSA come from the germline V gene. The CDR3 loop is CASSLNPGSSTDTQYF. Written as DNA, the CDR3 is TGTGCCAGCAGCTTAAATCCGGGGTCTAGCACAGATACGCAGTATTTT.

The chain combines TRBV3-1 (or the pseudogene TRBV3-2) with TRBJ1-4; D may be TRBD1 (6 bases). Trimming took 2 bases from V and 10 from J, leaving 14 bases between them. Germline CDR1 and CDR2: LGHDT and YNNKEL (reference sequence). The length of the CDR3 is 14 residues. CDR3 residues: CASSQYRELGKLFF. The CDR3 bases are TGTGCCAGCAGCCAATACAGGGAACTAGGAAAACTGTTTTTT.

The gene calls are TRBV5-1 and TRBJ2-5; the D gene is possibly TRBD1 (6 bases). V was trimmed by 3 bases and J by 1 base, leaving 10 bases between them. CDR1 and CDR2 from the germline V gene are SGHRS and YFSETQ. This CDR3 region has 14 residues. CDR3 nucleotides: TGCGCCAGCAGCTCAGGGGTGCCCCAAGAGACCCAGTACTTC. This encodes CASSSGVPQETQYF.

The genes are TRBV9 and TRBJ2-5; 13 bases fit TRBD2. The germline V gene encodes CDR1 SGDLS and CDR2 YYNGEE. V was pared by 4 bases and J by 4 bases, with 7 bases of the junction left unmatched. The CDR3 covers 16 residues. CDR3 amino acids: CASSPTSGGAGETQYF. The DNA for the CDR3 is TGTGCCAGCAGCCCCACTAGCGGGGGGGCCGGAGAGACCCAGTACTTC.

The chain recombines TRBV5-1 with TRBJ2-3; no clear D. The CDR3 loop spans 12 amino acids. CDR1 SGHRS and CDR2 YFSETQ come from the germline V gene. With 1 base removed from V and 4 bases from J, the gap between germline ends came to 4 bases. CDR3 DNA sequence: TGCGCCAGCAGCTTGAGCGCAGATACGCAGTATTTT. Its protein is CASSLSADTQYF.

CDR3 in DNA: TGTGCCAGTAGTATAGTAACGTCCAGAGGTTCACCCCTCCACTTT. It is translated as CASSIVTSRGSPLHF. V usage is TRBV19 and J usage is TRBJ1-6; D remains unclear. The CDR3 runs to 15 residues. CDR1 is LNHDA, CDR2 SQIVND, per germline (reference sequence). V dropped 1 base and J dropped 9 bases, with 13 bases sitting between them.

J is TRBJ1-2 and V is TRBV7-9; TRBD1 is a possible D gene (6 bases). CDR3 length equals 13 residues. The V gene's germline CDR1 is SEHNR and CDR2 FQNEAQ (reference sequence). Trimming removed 4 bases at V and 1 base at J, with 7 bases between. The CDR3 bases are TGTGCCAGCAGCTCCAGGGGTAACTATGGCTACACCTTC. Translation: CASSSRGNYGYTF.

V is TRBV3-1 (or the pseudogene TRBV3-2) and J is TRBJ2-1; TRBD2 aligns across 10 bases. In germline, CDR1 is LGHDT, CDR2 YNNKEL (reference sequence). V shed 0 bases and J 7 bases; nucleotides not matched to a gene: 6. The CDR3 length is 16 residues. The CDR3, as DNA: TGTGCCAGCAGCCAAGATCTGAGCGGGGGGGCGAATGAGCAGTTCTTC. It encodes CASSQDLSGGANEQFF.

The chain joins TRBV11-2 to TRBJ2-5; TRBD2 agrees at 7 bases. The V segment lost 4 bases and the J segment 1 base; nucleotides outside the gene matches: 3. The CDR3 sequence is 14 residues long. Germline V gives CDR1 SGHAT, CDR2 FQNNGV. CDR3 residues: CASSSSGAQETQYF. The CDR3, as DNA: TGTGCCAGCAGCTCAAGCGGGGCCCAAGAGACCCAGTACTTC.

V usage is TRBV10-2 and J usage is TRBJ1-2, with a weak D call TRBD1 (6 bases). The germline V gene encodes CDR1 WSHSY and CDR2 SAAADI. The length of the CDR3 is 11 residues. The germline V and J ends were trimmed by 4 bases and 7 bases, with 7 bases remaining between them. The CDR3, as DNA: TGCGCCAGCAGTGTGGACAGTGGCTACACCTTC. This encodes CASSVDSGYTF.

This chain uses TRBV10-1 with TRBJ2-2; D call uncertain. Germline-derived CDR1 and CDR2 are WNHNN and SYGVQD (reference sequence). Trimming cost V 2 bases and J 0 bases, with 7 bases left between them. There are 15 residues in the CDR3. The CDR3 spells CASSEGQANTGELFF. The CDR3, as DNA: TGCGCCAGCAGTGAGGGGCAGGCGAACACCGGGGAGCTGTTTTTT.

This clone was recorded only once. The rearrangement joins TRBV4-2 to TRBJ1-4; D is undetermined. V lost 4 bases to trimming and J lost 15 bases, with 15 bases between them. The length of the CDR3 is 12 residues. Germline V gives CDR1 LGHNA, CDR2 YNFKEQ. CDR3 coding DNA: TGTGCCAGCAGCCTCTGGAGGGAGGTTTTGTTTTTT. This codes for CASSLWREVLFF.

V and J are TRBV5-1 and TRBJ1-2, with 11 nucleotides matching TRBD1. CDR1 SGHRS and CDR2 YFSETQ come from the germline V gene. This CDR3 region has 15 residues. The V segment lost 4 bases and the J segment 8 bases; nucleotides outside the gene matches: 10. CDR3 in DNA: TGCGCCAGCAGCGCCGAGGACAGGGGGCCAAAGGGCTACACCTTC. Its protein product is CASSAEDRGPKGYTF.

The chain couples TRBV20-1 to TRBJ2-1; 14 bases map to TRBD2. This CDR3 comprises 14 residues. Trimming cost V 5 bases and J 7 bases; bases outside gene matches: 4. CDR1 DFQATT and CDR2 SNEGSKA come from the germline V gene (reference sequence). The CDR3 sequence is CSARGLAGGNEQFF. CDR3 nucleotides: TGCAGTGCTCGTGGACTAGCGGGGGGTAATGAGCAGTTCTTC.

This sequence joins TRBV3-1 (or the pseudogene TRBV3-2) and TRBJ1-2, with D unclear. Trimming stripped 0 bases from V and 9 bases from J, with 8 bases between. The CDR3 consists of 12 residues. Germline CDR1 LGHDT, CDR2 YNNKEL (reference sequence). CDR3 coding DNA: TGTGCCAGCAGCCAAGAAGATCTAAGCTACACCTTC. Translation: CASSQEDLSYTF.